These 26 T cell receptor beta chains were all obtained from the same sample, sequenced in a study of T-cell memory formation after mild COVID-19. TCRdb independently ran MiXCR on the 5' RACE reads; one entry per CDR3 protein. The sample contains around 410,000 distinct CDR3 sequences, more than 20% of which appear only once. What was sequenced was PBMCs or a T cell subset sorted from them (not recorded which). These receptors came from an adult woman who had mild COVID-19 (a few samples of this study predate the infection). Cell type and time point are not known.

The chain couples TRBV27 to TRBJ2-2, with 10 positions matching TRBD2. V lost 4 bases, J lost 3 bases, and 8 bases stayed unmatched. This CDR3 has 17 amino acids. CDR1 is MNHEY and CDR2 is SMNVEV in the germline V gene (reference sequence). CDR3 protein: CASSSKYLAGDTGELFF. The CDR3, as DNA: TGTGCCAGCAGTTCCAAATACCTAGCGGGAGACACCGGGGAGCTGTTTTTT.

The chain has TRBV7-2 and TRBJ2-7, with no clear D. The V and J ends lost 6 bases and 6 bases respectively, with 9 bases between them. CDR1 and CDR2 (germline): SGHTA, FQGNSA. The CDR3 covers 11 residues. CDR3 region: CASRAGIEQYF. CDR3 nucleotides: TGTGCCAGCAGGGCTGGGATCGAGCAGTACTTC.

The CDR3 coding sequence is TGTGCCAGCAGCTCCTTTACGGGGAGTAACACTGAAGCTTTCTTT. Its translation: CASSSFTGSNTEAFF. This chain connects TRBV5-5 to TRBJ1-1; D remains unclear. The length of the CDR3 is 15 residues. Trimming cost V 3 bases and J 2 bases, with 14 bases left between them. The germline CDR1 and CDR2 sequences are SGHKS and YYEKEE (reference sequence).

CDR3 region: CASSQSTGRLYEQYF. The CDR3 DNA follows: TGTGCCAGCAGCCAATCGACAGGCCGACTCTACGAGCAGTACTTC. The chain carries TRBV16 and TRBJ2-7; a possible D gene is TRBD1 (6 bases). With 0 bases removed from V and 3 bases from J, the gap between germline ends came to 12 bases. This CDR3 contains 15 residues. The germline CDR1 and CDR2 sequences are KGHSY and FQNENV. Using reference TRBV16 and TRBJ2-7 for the parts outside the CDR3, the full variable domain is GEEVAQTPKHLVRGEGQKAKLYCAPIKGHSYVFWYQQVLKNEFKFLISFQNENVFDETGMPKERFSAKCLPNSPCSLEIQATKLEDSAVYFCASSQSTGRLYEQYFGPGTRLTVT.

The gene calls are TRBV11-3 and TRBJ2-1; 11 positions agree with TRBD2. The ends lost 0 bases at V and 9 bases at J; junction bases unmatched: 13. This CDR3 has 18 residues. Germline CDR1 reads SGHNT; CDR2 reads YENEEA. The CDR3 bases are TGTGCCAGCAGCTTAGAGGCCCTAGCGGGAGGATTTGAGGGTGAGCAGTTCTTC. Amino acids: CASSLEALAGGFEGEQFF.

This clonotype occurred a few times. The V and J genes are TRBV15 and TRBJ1-2, with D possibly TRBD1 on 5 matching bases. The CDR3 is 15 amino acids. Trimming removed 0 bases from V and 5 bases from J, with 13 bases in between. The germline V gene encodes CDR1 LNHNV and CDR2 YYDKDF (reference sequence). The DNA for the CDR3 is TGTGCCACCAGCAGAGATCGAGCAGGGACTTATGGCTACACCTTC. Amino acid sequence: CATSRDRAGTYGYTF.

The rearrangement uses TRBV6-5 and TRBJ1-1, with a tentative D call TRBD1 (6 bases). V gave up 6 bases and J gave up 1 base, with 15 bases separating them. This CDR3 has 15 amino acids. CDR1 MNHEY and CDR2 SVGAGI come from the germline V gene. The CDR3 DNA is TGTGCCAGCAGGGAACCAGGGGCCCAGAACACTGAAGCTTTCTTT. Translating gives CASREPGAQNTEAFF.

V and J are TRBV6-2 or TRBV6-3 and TRBJ1-1, with unresolved D. Between the trimmed V and J ends, which lost 6 bases and 1 base, there was a span of 9 bases. Germline V lookup: CDR1 MNHEY, CDR2 SVGEGT. This CDR3 has 13 amino acids. CDR3 amino acids: CASSPHENTEAFF. As DNA, the CDR3 is TGTGCCAGCAGCCCACACGAGAACACTGAAGCTTTCTTT.

Only a few counts were recorded for this clonotype. The chain is built from TRBV5-1 and TRBJ2-1; 16 bases map to TRBD2. V was pared by 4 bases and J by 1 base, with 5 bases of the junction left unmatched. Germline-derived CDR1 and CDR2 are SGHRS and YFSETQ. The CDR3 has 18 amino acids. Written as DNA, the CDR3 is TGCGCCAGCAGCCAGGGACTAGCGGGGGGGCCGTCCTACAATGAGCAGTTCTTC. Translated, it gives CASSQGLAGGPSYNEQFF.

This clonotype turned up a few times. This chain joins TRBV3-1 and TRBJ2-7; TRBD2 aligns across 16 bases. Germline CDR1 LGHDT, CDR2 YNNKEL (reference sequence). This CDR3 is 16 amino acids long. The trim removed 3 bases at V and 4 bases at J, leaving 3 bases unmatched. Written as DNA, the CDR3 is TGTGCCAGCAGCCAGGGACTAGCGGGAGGGAGGTACGAGCAGTACTTC. It is translated as CASSQGLAGGRYEQYF.

The rearrangement links TRBV6-2 or TRBV6-3 to TRBJ2-7, with 7 bases fitting TRBD1. Losses at the gene ends were 8 bases for V and 3 bases for J; bases not matched to a gene: 16. Germline CDR1 reads MNHEY; CDR2 reads SVGEGT. The CDR3 sequence is 16 residues long. The CDR3 reads CASAPSARTGNYEQYF. CDR3 DNA sequence: TGTGCCAGCGCCCCCTCGGCCCGGACAGGCAACTACGAGCAGTACTTC.

This clonotype was counted a few times. The chain has TRBV3-1 and TRBJ2-1, with 13 bases matching TRBD2. Germline CDR1 is LGHDT and CDR2 is YNNKEL (reference sequence). The CDR3 extends over 18 amino acids. The trim removed 4 bases at V and 3 bases at J, leaving 9 bases unmatched. The CDR3 region is CASSLSGLAGDGYNEQFF. DNA of the CDR3: TGTGCCAGCAGCCTCTCCGGACTAGCGGGAGACGGCTACAATGAGCAGTTCTTC.

The chain recombines TRBV14 with TRBJ2-7, with 11 bases aligning to TRBD2. The CDR3 covers 13 residues. Germline V gene data show CDR1 as SGHDN and CDR2 as FVKESK. V lost 8 bases and J lost 2; bases outside the gene matches: 2. CDR3 sequence reads: CASRLAGTYEQYF. The CDR3 bases are TGTGCCAGCCGACTAGCGGGGACCTACGAGCAGTACTTC.

The V gene is TRBV11-3, the J gene TRBJ2-1, with D possibly TRBD1 on 6 matching bases. Trimming pared 0 bases from V and 7 bases from J, leaving 13 bases between. There are 15 residues in the CDR3. CDR1 is SGHNT and CDR2 is YENEEA in the germline V gene. CDR3 sequence: CASSLEQGRGNEQFF. For the CDR3, the DNA is TGTGCCAGCAGCTTAGAACAGGGTCGGGGTAATGAGCAGTTCTTC.

This clonotype was detected only a few times. The chain is built from TRBV7-3 and TRBJ2-3; 13 nucleotides agree with TRBD2. J was trimmed by 1 base and V by 3 bases; bases with no gene match: 10. Germline V gene data show CDR1 as SGHTA and CDR2 as FQGTGA. This CDR3 comprises 19 residues. CDR3 in amino acids: CASSLWTSGGEKGTDTQYF. The CDR3 DNA reads as TGTGCCAGCAGCTTGTGGACTAGCGGGGGAGAGAAGGGCACAGATACGCAGTATTTT.

This rearrangement joins TRBV20-1 to TRBJ2-7; D is uncertain. The CDR3 length is 11 residues. V was pared by 5 bases and J by 6 bases, with 11 bases between. The germline gives CDR1 DFQATT, CDR2 SNEGSKA (reference sequence). CDR3 region: CSAPLGFEQYF. The CDR3 coding sequence is TGCAGTGCTCCTCTAGGGTTCGAGCAGTACTTC.

This clonotype has ten or more counts. The V gene is TRBV5-1, the J gene TRBJ2-7; D is perhaps TRBD2 (5 bases). V lost 4 bases and J lost 7, with 18 bases in between. CDR1 is SGHRS, CDR2 YFSETQ, per germline. The CDR3 is made up of 14 amino acids. This chain's CDR3 is CASSPRPERGEQYF. CDR3 DNA: TGCGCCAGCAGCCCGCGGCCGGAACGGGGAGAGCAGTACTTC.

This clonotype turned up a few times. The chain couples TRBV5-1 to TRBJ2-7; tentative D call: TRBD1 (5 bases). Germline-derived CDR1 and CDR2 are SGHRS and YFSETQ. Trimming shortened V by 0 bases and J by 5 bases, and 12 bases separated the two germline ends. The CDR3 has 14 amino acids. The CDR3 DNA is TGCGCCAGCAGCTTGGCGTTCAGGGCCGACGAGCAGTACTTC. Its translation: CASSLAFRADEQYF.

This sequence joins TRBV5-1 and TRBJ2-2, with 13 bases matching TRBD2. From germline, CDR1 is SGHRS and CDR2 YFSETQ. Germline trimming cut 0 bases from V and 5 bases from J; bases unmatched to any gene: 4. The CDR3 length is 17 residues. The CDR3 DNA reads as TGCGCCAGCAGCTTGGCTGGGACTAGCGGGATTACCGGGGAGCTGTTTTTT. Protein sequence: CASSLAGTSGITGELFF.

The V call is TRBV12-3 or TRBV12-4, the J call TRBJ1-1; a possible D gene is TRBD1 (5 bases). V dropped 10 bases and J dropped 1 base, with 7 bases sitting between them. The CDR3 is made up of 11 amino acids. CDR3 loop: CAIGGNTEAFF. The CDR3 coding sequence is TGTGCCATCGGGGGGAACACTGAAGCTTTCTTT.

This chain uses TRBV7-9 with TRBJ2-7; weak D call: TRBD2 (6 bases). V gave up 3 bases and J gave up 5 bases, with 14 bases separating them. There are 14 residues in the CDR3. Germline CDR1 and CDR2: SEHNR and FQNEAQ (reference sequence). CDR3 loop: CASSFGRRVDEQYF. CDR3 sequence (DNA): TGTGCCAGCAGCTTTGGGAGGAGGGTGGACGAGCAGTACTTC.

This sequence joins TRBV6-1 and TRBJ2-2; 7 bases agree with TRBD1. CDR3 length equals 14 residues. V was clipped by 6 bases and J by 3 bases; unmatched bases: 4. Germline CDR1 and CDR2: MNHNS and SASEGT. As DNA, the CDR3 is TGTGCCAGCAGGGGACAGATTTACACCGGGGAGCTGTTTTTT. It encodes CASRGQIYTGELFF.

This sequence joins TRBV7-3 and TRBJ2-2; D unresolved. Germline CDR1 SGHTA, CDR2 FQGTGA. Trimming took 3 bases from V and 5 from J, leaving 13 bases between them. The CDR3 has 15 amino acids. CDR3 DNA: TGTGCCAGCAGCTTGCGTTCAGTTGGGACCGGGGAGCTGTTTTTT. Translation gives CASSLRSVGTGELFF.

This clonotype was seen only a few times. The V call is TRBV5-6, the J call TRBJ2-1, with no clear D. Trimming removed 0 bases at V and 8 bases at J, with 15 bases between. Germline V gives CDR1 SGHDT, CDR2 YYEEEE. The CDR3 runs 15 residues. CDR3 sequence reads: CASSLGASANDEQFF. For the CDR3, the DNA is TGTGCCAGCAGCTTGGGGGCCTCAGCGAACGATGAGCAGTTCTTC.

The chain combines TRBV7-2 with TRBJ2-7, with TRBD2 identical over 7 bases. The germline V gene has CDR1 SGHTA and CDR2 FQGNSA. The CDR3 loop spans 16 amino acids. The J segment lost 2 bases and the V segment lost 6 bases, leaving 13 bases of the junction unmatched. The CDR3 protein is CASSPWRAGVAYEQYF. The CDR3 nucleotides are TGTGCCAGCAGTCCTTGGCGGGCGGGAGTTGCCTACGAGCAGTACTTC.

CDR3 sequence: CASSLGAWGTTNEKLFF. The CDR3 nucleotides are TGTGCCAGCAGTTTGGGGGCATGGGGAACAACTAATGAAAAACTGTTTTTT. This rearrangement joins TRBV12-3 or TRBV12-4 to TRBJ1-4; TRBD1 might be the D (6 bases). There are 17 residues in the CDR3. V was pared by 3 bases and J by 0 bases, with 14 bases between.